Listed below are T cell receptor beta chains from one sample, sequenced in a study of CD8 T cells in Susac syndrome. In TCRdb, the immunoSEQ multiplex PCR reads were re-called with MiXCR into one record per CDR3 protein. This sample has 250,000 to 300,000 distinct CDR3 sequences, with 70% to 90% found just once. Sequencing input: CD8+ T cells from PBMCs. All receptors derive from a human donor with multiple sclerosis. Each CDR3 is given with its conserved first and last residue. The D gene is left open where the match is weak. Clone size is stated in some rows and not others, as once, few, many or a class when expanded.

CDR3 protein: CASNGDRQGNEQFF
CDR3 DNA: TGTGCCAGCAACGGGGACAGGCAGGGTAATGAGCAGTTCTTC
J gene: TRBJ2-1
D gene: TRBD1
V gene: TRBV7-2
clone size: NA
CDR3 length: 14

CDR3 protein: CATLPGLAGGPMNEQFF
CDR3 DNA: TGTGCCACCCTCCCGGGACTAGCGGGAGGGCCGATGAATGAGCAGTTCTTC
J gene: TRBJ2-1
D gene: TRBD2
V gene: TRBV28
clone size: NA
CDR3 length: 17

CDR3 protein: CASSPRTGKRGYTF
CDR3 DNA: TGTGCCAGCTCACCAAGGACAGGAAAGAGGGGCTACACCTTC
J gene: TRBJ1-2
D gene: TRBD1
V gene: TRBV18
clone size: NA
CDR3 length: 14

CDR3 protein: CASSQGTAYEQFF
CDR3 DNA: TGCGCCAGCAGCCAAGGAACAGCGTATGAGCAGTTCTTC
J gene: TRBJ2-1
D gene: NA
V gene: TRBV4-3
clone size: once
CDR3 length: 13

CDR3 protein: CASSPLAGATQYF
CDR3 DNA: TGTGCCAGCAGTCCCCTCGCGGGAGCGACCCAGTACTTC
J gene: TRBJ2-5
D gene: TRBD2
V gene: TRBV6-5
clone size: NA
CDR3 length: 13

CDR3 protein: CAWTLGLSYGYTF
CDR3 DNA: TGTGCCTGGACTCTCGGTCTCTCCTATGGCTACACCTTC
J gene: TRBJ1-2
D gene: NA
V gene: TRBV30
clone size: NA
CDR3 length: 13

CDR3 protein: CSARDGAGSSYEQYF
CDR3 DNA: TGCAGTGCTAGAGATGGAGCGGGGAGCTCCTACGAGCAGTACTTC
J gene: TRBJ2-7
D gene: TRBD2
V gene: TRBV20-1
clone size: NA
CDR3 length: 15

CDR3 protein: CASSLVSGTATDTQYF
CDR3 DNA: TGTGCCAGCAGCTTAGTTAGCGGGACAGCCACAGATACGCAGTATTTT
J gene: TRBJ2-3
D gene: NA
V gene: TRBV7-6
clone size: NA
CDR3 length: 16

CDR3 protein: CSAETRAYEQYF
CDR3 DNA: TGCAGCGCCGAGACTAGAGCCTACGAGCAGTACTTC
J gene: TRBJ2-7
D gene: NA
V gene: TRBV29-1
clone size: NA
CDR3 length: 12

CDR3 protein: CASTTQGGTKYNEQFF
CDR3 DNA: TGTGCCAGCACCACTCAGGGCGGGACGAAATACAATGAGCAGTTCTTC
J gene: TRBJ2-1
D gene: NA
V gene: TRBV6-1
clone size: NA
CDR3 length: 16

CDR3 protein: CASSRGGAGSGANVLTF
CDR3 DNA: TGTGCCAGCAGTCGAGGGGGCGCCGGGTCTGGGGCCAACGTCCTGACTTTC
J gene: TRBJ2-6
D gene: TRBD1
V gene: TRBV27
clone size: once
CDR3 length: 17

CDR3 protein: CASSVSGARQPQHF
CDR3 DNA: TGTGCCAGCAGTGTCTCGGGGGCCCGGCAGCCCCAGCATTTT
J gene: TRBJ1-5
D gene: NA
V gene: TRBV28
clone size: NA
CDR3 length: 14

CDR3 protein: CASSPRDSQREQYF
CDR3 DNA: TGTGCCAGCAGCCCACGAGACAGCCAACGGGAGCAGTACTTC
J gene: TRBJ2-7
D gene: NA
V gene: TRBV9
clone size: NA
CDR3 length: 14

CDR3 protein: CASAPPGSTEAFF
CDR3 DNA: TGCGCCAGCGCCCCACCGGGGAGCACTGAAGCTTTCTTT
J gene: TRBJ1-1
D gene: NA
V gene: TRBV5-1
clone size: NA
CDR3 length: 13

CDR3 protein: CASSLLGGIYTDTQYF
CDR3 DNA: TGTGCCAGCAGTTTATTGGGCGGGATATACACAGATACGCAGTATTTT
J gene: TRBJ2-3
D gene: NA
V gene: TRBV28
clone size: NA
CDR3 length: 16

CDR3 protein: CASSQDAPSGIVAGELFF
CDR3 DNA: TGCGCCAGCAGCCAAGATGCGCCTAGCGGGATTGTTGCCGGGGAGCTGTTTTTT
J gene: TRBJ2-2
D gene: TRBD2
V gene: TRBV4-1
clone size: NA
CDR3 length: 18

CDR3 protein: CASSLSWGYSNQPQHF
CDR3 DNA: TGTGCCAGCAGTTTATCGTGGGGGTATAGCAATCAGCCCCAGCATTTT
J gene: TRBJ1-5
D gene: NA
V gene: TRBV27
clone size: once
CDR3 length: 16

CDR3 protein: CASSLGGAGEGYNEQFF
CDR3 DNA: TGTGCCAGCAGTTTGGGTGGAGCGGGAGAGGGTTACAATGAGCAGTTCTTC
J gene: TRBJ2-1
D gene: TRBD2
V gene: TRBV27
clone size: once
CDR3 length: 17

CDR3 protein: CASSLDLAGSVLDEQYF
CDR3 DNA: TGTGCCAGCAGCTTAGACCTAGCGGGATCGGTATTGGACGAGCAGTACTTC
J gene: TRBJ2-7
D gene: TRBD2
V gene: TRBV7-6
clone size: NA
CDR3 length: 17

CDR3 protein: CASSLLGVAGDNEQFF
CDR3 DNA: TGTGCCAGCAGTCTCTTGGGGGTAGCGGGAGACAATGAGCAGTTCTTC
J gene: TRBJ2-1
D gene: TRBD2
V gene: TRBV27
clone size: NA
CDR3 length: 16

CDR3 protein: CASSPLAKVTGSTDTQYF
CDR3 DNA: TGTGCCAGCAGCCCCCTAGCTAAAGTGACAGGGAGCACAGATACGCAGTATTTT
J gene: TRBJ2-3
D gene: TRBD1
V gene: TRBV5-4
clone size: NA
CDR3 length: 18

CDR3 protein: CATSVGTSVYNEQFF
CDR3 DNA: TGTGCCACCAGTGTTGGGACTAGCGTCTACAATGAGCAGTTCTTC
J gene: TRBJ2-1
D gene: TRBD2
V gene: TRBV24-1
clone size: NA
CDR3 length: 15